The table lists the clone carrying this T cell receptor (beta chain) with a few counts. Construction of the TCRbeta library involved unique molecular identifiers. TCRdb fed the PCR reads into MiXCR, producing one record per CDR3 protein. The sample yields around 580,000 distinct CDR3 sequences, under 30% seen once. The data are from a study of T-cell reconstitution after alpha-beta-depleted transplantation in children. Sequenced material: PBMCs, mostly from graft donor cells, taken 360 days after TCRalphabeta/CD19-depleted stem cell transplant. The receptor was derived from a boy under two years old who had a stem cell transplant for acute myeloid leukemia, so the T cells may come from the graft donor.

The CDR3 spells CASSYYPRTGRMDTQYF. CDR3 nucleotides: TGTGCCAGCAGTTACTACCCGAGGACAGGGCGGATGGATACGCAGTATTTT. This chain connects TRBV6-5 to TRBJ2-3, with 8 bases fitting TRBD1. Germline CDR1 reads MNHEY; CDR2 reads SVGAGI. V was pared by 1 base and J by 6 bases, with 12 bases of the junction left unmatched. The CDR3 is 17 residues long.